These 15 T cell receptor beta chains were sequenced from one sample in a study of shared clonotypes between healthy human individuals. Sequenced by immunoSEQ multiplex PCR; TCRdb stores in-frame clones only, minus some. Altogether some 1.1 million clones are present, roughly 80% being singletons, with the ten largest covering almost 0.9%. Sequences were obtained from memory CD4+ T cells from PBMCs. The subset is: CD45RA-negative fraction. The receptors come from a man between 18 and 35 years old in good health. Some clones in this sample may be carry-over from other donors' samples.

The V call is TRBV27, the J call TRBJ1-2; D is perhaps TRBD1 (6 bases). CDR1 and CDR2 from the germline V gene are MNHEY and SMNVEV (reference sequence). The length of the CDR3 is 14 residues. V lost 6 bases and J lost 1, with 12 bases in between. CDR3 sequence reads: CASSLKGGNYGYTF. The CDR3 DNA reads TGTGCCAGCAGCCTTAAGGGGGGTAACTATGGCTACACCTTC.

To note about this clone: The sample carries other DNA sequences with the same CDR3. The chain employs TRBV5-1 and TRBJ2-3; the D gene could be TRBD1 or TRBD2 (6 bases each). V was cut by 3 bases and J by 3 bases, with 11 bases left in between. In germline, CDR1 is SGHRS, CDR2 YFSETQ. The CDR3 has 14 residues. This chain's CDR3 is CASSSGGITDTQYF. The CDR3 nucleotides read TGCGCCAGCAGCTCCGGGGGCATAACAGATACGCAGTATTTT.

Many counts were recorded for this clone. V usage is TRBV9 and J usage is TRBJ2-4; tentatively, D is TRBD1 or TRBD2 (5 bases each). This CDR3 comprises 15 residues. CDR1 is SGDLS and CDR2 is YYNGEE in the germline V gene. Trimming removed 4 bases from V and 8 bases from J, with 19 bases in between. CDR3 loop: CASSPSPGTQHIQYF. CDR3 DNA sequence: TGTGCCAGCAGCCCCAGCCCCGGGACGCAGCACATTCAGTACTTC.

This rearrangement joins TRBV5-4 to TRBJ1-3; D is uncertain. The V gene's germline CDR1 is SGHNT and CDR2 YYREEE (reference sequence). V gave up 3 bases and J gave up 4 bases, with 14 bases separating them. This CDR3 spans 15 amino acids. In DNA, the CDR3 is TGTGCCAGCAGCTGGAAGACTGGTTCCGGAAACACCATATATTTT. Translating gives CASSWKTGSGNTIYF.

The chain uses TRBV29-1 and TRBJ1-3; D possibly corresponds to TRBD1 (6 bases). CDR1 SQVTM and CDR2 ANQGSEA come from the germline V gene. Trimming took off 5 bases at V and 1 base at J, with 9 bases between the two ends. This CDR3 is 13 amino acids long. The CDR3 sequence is CSVSDRSGNTIYF. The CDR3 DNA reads TGCAGCGTTTCGGACAGATCTGGAAACACCATATATTTT.

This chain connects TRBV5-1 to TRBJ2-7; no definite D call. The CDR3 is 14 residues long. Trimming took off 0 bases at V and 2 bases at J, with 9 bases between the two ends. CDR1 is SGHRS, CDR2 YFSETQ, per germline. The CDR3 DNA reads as TGCGCCAGCAGCTTGGCTATTCCCCCCTACGAGCAGTACTTC. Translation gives CASSLAIPPYEQYF.

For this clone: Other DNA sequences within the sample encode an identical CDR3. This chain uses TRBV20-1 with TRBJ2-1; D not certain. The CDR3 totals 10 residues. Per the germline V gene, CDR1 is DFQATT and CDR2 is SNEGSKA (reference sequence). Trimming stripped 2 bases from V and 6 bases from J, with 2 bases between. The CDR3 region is CSARSNEQFF. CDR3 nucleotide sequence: TGCAGTGCTAGATCCAATGAGCAGTTCTTC.

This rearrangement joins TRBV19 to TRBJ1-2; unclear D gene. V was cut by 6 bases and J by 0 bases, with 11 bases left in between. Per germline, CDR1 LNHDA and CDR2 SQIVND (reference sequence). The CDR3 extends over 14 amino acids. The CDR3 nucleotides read TGTGCCAGTAGCAGTGACGGATCTAACTATGGCTACACCTTC. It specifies CASSSDGSNYGYTF.

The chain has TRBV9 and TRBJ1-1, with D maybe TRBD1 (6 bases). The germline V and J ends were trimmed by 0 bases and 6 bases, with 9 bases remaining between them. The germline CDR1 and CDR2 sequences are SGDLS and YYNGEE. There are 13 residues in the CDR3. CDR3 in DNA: TGTGCCAGCAGCGTAGAGGAGGGGGCTGAAGCTTTCTTT. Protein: CASSVEEGAEAFF.

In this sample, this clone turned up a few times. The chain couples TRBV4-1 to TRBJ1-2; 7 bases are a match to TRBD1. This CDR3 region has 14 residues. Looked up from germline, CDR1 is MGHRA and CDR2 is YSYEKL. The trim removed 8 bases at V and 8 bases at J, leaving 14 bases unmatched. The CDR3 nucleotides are TGCGCCAGCTCCGGGACAGCTAAAGTCGGAGGCTACACCTTC. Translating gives CASSGTAKVGGYTF.

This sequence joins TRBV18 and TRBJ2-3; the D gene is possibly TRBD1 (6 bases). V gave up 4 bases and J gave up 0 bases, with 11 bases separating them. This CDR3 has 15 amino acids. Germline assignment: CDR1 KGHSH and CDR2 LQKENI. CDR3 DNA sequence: TGTGCCAGCTCACTCGAACAGGGCAGCACAGATACGCAGTATTTT. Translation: CASSLEQGSTDTQYF.

The CDR3 DNA reads TGTGCCAGTAGTATACGGGAGGCCGGGGAGCTGTTTTTT. The encoded protein is CASSIREAGELFF. The rearrangement joins TRBV19 to TRBJ2-2, with 7 bases identical to TRBD2. Germline loops: CDR1 LNHDA, CDR2 SQIVND (reference sequence). The J segment lost 6 bases and the V segment lost 2 bases, leaving 0 bases of the junction unmatched. The CDR3 runs to 13 residues.

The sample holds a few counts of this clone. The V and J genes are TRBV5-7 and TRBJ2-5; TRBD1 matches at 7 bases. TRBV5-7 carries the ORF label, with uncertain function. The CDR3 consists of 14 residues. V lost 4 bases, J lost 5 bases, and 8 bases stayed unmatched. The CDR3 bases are TGTGCCAGCAGCGAGGACAGGCGAGGGGAGACCCAGTACTTC. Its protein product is CASSEDRRGETQYF.

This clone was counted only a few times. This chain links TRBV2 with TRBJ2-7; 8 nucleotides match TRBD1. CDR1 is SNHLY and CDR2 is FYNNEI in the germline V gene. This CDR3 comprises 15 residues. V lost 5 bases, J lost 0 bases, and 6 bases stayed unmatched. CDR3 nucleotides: TGTGCCAGCAGTCCCTGGACAGGGAGCTCCTACGAGCAGTACTTC. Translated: CASSPWTGSSYEQYF.

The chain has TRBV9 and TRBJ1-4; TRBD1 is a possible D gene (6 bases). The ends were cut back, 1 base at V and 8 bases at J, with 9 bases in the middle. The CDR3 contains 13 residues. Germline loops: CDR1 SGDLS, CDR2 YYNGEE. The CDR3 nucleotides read TGTGCCAGCAGCGTATCCCAGGGGGAAAAACTGTTTTTT. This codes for CASSVSQGEKLFF.